A single sample gave rise to the 27 T cell receptor beta chains below, sequenced in a study of CD8 T cell repertoires and HIV-1 epitope variants. The antigens for these receptors are not known. Assay: immunoSEQ multiplex PCR; the TCRdb copy retains only in-frame clones and omits some. This table has approximately 1,800 clones, 69% appearing once. Sequencing input: cultured CD8+ T cells derived from PBMCs. The source is a male donor with HIV.

This chain uses TRBV29-1 with TRBJ1-1, with D possibly TRBD1 on 5 matching bases. This CDR3 has 16 amino acids. V lost 8 bases and J 4 bases, leaving 26 bases between the germline ends. Germline assignment: CDR1 SQVTM and CDR2 ANQGSEA. The CDR3 reads CSFTGTGGRVSTEAFF. The CDR3, as DNA: TGCAGCTTCACCGGGACGGGGGGTAGGGTGAGCACTGAAGCTTTCTTT.

The chain joins TRBV6-5 to TRBJ1-1; 10 nucleotides align to TRBD1. In germline, CDR1 is MNHEY, CDR2 SVGAGI. The CDR3 is 15 residues long. J lost 9 bases, V lost 2 bases, and 9 bases had no gene match. CDR3 protein: CASSYPGQGIYQAFF. In DNA, the CDR3 is TGTGCCAGCAGTTACCCGGGACAGGGGATTTACCAAGCTTTCTTT.

J is TRBJ1-2 and V is TRBV4-3; 7 bases match TRBD1. The germline CDR1 and CDR2 sequences are LGHNA and YSLEER. The CDR3 loop spans 16 amino acids. V lost 0 bases to trimming and J lost 2 bases; unmatched junction nucleotides: 6. The CDR3 is CASSQDRAGGNYGYTF. The CDR3 bases are TGCGCCAGCAGCCAAGATCGTGCAGGGGGGAACTATGGCTACACCTTC.

The gene calls are TRBV2 and TRBJ2-1; D may be TRBD2 (5 bases). The germline CDR1 and CDR2 sequences are SNHLY and FYNNEI. The CDR3 spans 13 residues. Trimming took off 9 bases at V and 10 bases at J, with 19 bases between the two ends. CDR3 sequence reads: CASRSLDSPEQFF. The CDR3 DNA is TGTGCCAGTCGGTCCCTGGACTCACCCGAGCAGTTCTTC.

This clone was seen just once. The rearrangement links TRBV13 to TRBJ1-1; no reliable D call. CDR1 PRHDT and CDR2 FYEKMQ come from the germline V gene (reference sequence). The length of the CDR3 is 16 residues. V lost 4 bases and J lost 4, with 19 bases in between. CDR3 DNA: TGTGCCAGCAGCTCAGCCCTACAGTCCCAGAGCACTGAAGCTTTCTTT. Its translation: CASSSALQSQSTEAFF. The full variable domain, in which reference TRBV13 and TRBJ1-1 provide the parts outside the CDR3, is AAGVIQSPRHLIKEKRETATLKCYPIPRHDTVYWYQQGPGQDPQFLISFYEKMQSDKGSIPDRFSAQQFSDYHSELNMSSLELGDSALYFCASSSALQSQSTEAFFGQGTRLTVV.

This chain uses TRBV5-6 with TRBJ2-2; 8 bases are shared with TRBD1. From germline, CDR1 is SGHDT and CDR2 YYEEEE. The CDR3 contains 19 residues. The trim removed 1 base at V and 2 bases at J, leaving 13 bases unmatched. The CDR3 region has the DNA TGTGCCAGCAGCTTGTTGATAGACCCAGGGGGCCTCAACACCGGGGAGCTGTTTTTT. It translates to CASSLLIDPGGLNTGELFF.

The rearrangement uses TRBV19 and TRBJ2-7; D unresolved. V lost 0 bases and J lost 6, with 15 bases in between. The CDR3 is made up of 15 amino acids. Germline CDR1 is LNHDA and CDR2 is SQIVND (reference sequence). CDR3 nucleotides: TGTGCCAGTAGTATAGATCGGAACGATGAGCGCGAGCAGTACTTC. Translation: CASSIDRNDEREQYF.

The chain employs TRBV9 and TRBJ1-4; D is perhaps TRBD1 (5 bases). V gave up 0 bases and J gave up 0 bases, with 9 bases separating them. The CDR3 contains 16 residues. Germline V lookup: CDR1 SGDLS, CDR2 YYNGEE. CDR3 DNA: TGTGCCAGCAGCGTAGAGGGACGGGCAACTAATGAAAAACTGTTTTTT. It is translated as CASSVEGRATNEKLFF.

The chain has TRBV9 and TRBJ2-3; D may be TRBD2 (5 bases). Germline CDR1 reads SGDLS; CDR2 reads YYNGEE. This CDR3 has 15 amino acids. Trimming cost V 0 bases and J 1 base, with 9 bases left between them. The CDR3 is CASSVGGRGTDTQYF. The CDR3 region has the DNA TGTGCCAGCAGCGTAGGCGGGCGGGGCACAGATACGCAGTATTTT.

The chain uses TRBV7-8 and TRBJ2-7; 10 positions agree with TRBD1. The germline V gene has CDR1 SGHVS and CDR2 FQNEAQ. There are 15 residues in the CDR3. V lost 4 bases and J lost 4; bases outside the gene matches: 7. CDR3 DNA: TGTGCCAGCAGCTCCACCGGGACAGGGGCTTACGAGCAGTACTTC. Translating it yields CASSSTGTGAYEQYF.

This clone has just one count. J is TRBJ2-1 and V is TRBV28; D tentatively reads TRBD1 or TRBD2 (5 bases each). This CDR3 has 16 amino acids. V lost 3 bases and J lost 3, with 15 bases in between. CDR1 MDHEN and CDR2 SYDVKM come from the germline V gene. CDR3 DNA: TGTGCCAGCAGTTTCCCCAGGGAGTATGACTACAATGAGCAGTTCTTC. This codes for CASSFPREYDYNEQFF.

The genes are TRBV7-6 and TRBJ2-5; D is possibly TRBD1 (8 bases). Germline assignment: CDR1 SGHVS and CDR2 FNYEAQ. V was shortened by 1 base and J by 2 bases, with 14 bases between the two germline ends. The CDR3 runs to 16 residues. The CDR3, as DNA: TGTGCCAGCAGCTTAGGGGACAGGCGGGGGCAAGAGACCCAGTACTTC. Its translation: CASSLGDRRGQETQYF. The whole variable domain, filled in from reference TRBV7-6 and TRBJ2-5, reads GAGVSQSPRYKVTKRGQDVALRCDPISGHVSLYWYRQALGQGPEFLTYFNYEAQQDKSGLPNDRFSAERPEGSISTLTIQRTEQRDSAMYRCASSLGDRRGQETQYFGPGTRLLVL.

The chain links TRBV7-6 to TRBJ2-6; 8 nucleotides align to TRBD1. The CDR3 has 18 residues. J was trimmed by 0 bases and V by 3 bases; bases with no gene match: 7. CDR1 and CDR2 from the germline V gene are SGHVS and FNYEAQ. The CDR3 loop is CASSFSTGEISGANVLTF. The CDR3 DNA sequence: TGTGCCAGCAGCTTTTCGACAGGGGAAATCTCTGGGGCCAACGTCCTGACTTTC.

Note on this clone: One junction end does not reproduce the germline sequence, and a read error may be involved. The V call is TRBV7-7, the J call TRBJ2-5; 8 nucleotides agree with TRBD1. CDR1 is SSHAT and CDR2 is FNYEAQ in the germline V gene (reference sequence). The CDR3 is 16 amino acids. The CDR3, as DNA: TGTGCTAGCAGCTTATTGGGCAGGGGGCGAGAAGAGACCCAGTACTTC. Amino acids: CASSLLGRGREETQYF.

This chain connects TRBV6-5 to TRBJ2-7, with D tentatively TRBD2 (5 bases). The CDR3 covers 13 residues. Trimming took off 8 bases at V and 0 bases at J, with 11 bases between the two ends. Germline CDR1 reads MNHEY; CDR2 reads SVGAGI. As DNA, the CDR3 is TGTGCCAGCGCCGCGGGTGTCTCCTACGAGCAGTACTTC. Protein product: CASAAGVSYEQYF.

This chain connects TRBV7-3 to TRBJ2-7, with D possibly being TRBD1 or TRBD2 (5 bases each). V was trimmed by 1 base and J by 2 bases, leaving 15 bases between them. The V gene's germline CDR1 is SGHTA and CDR2 FQGTGA. The CDR3 has 16 amino acids. The CDR3 sequence is CASSLNRGRETYEQYF. The CDR3 nucleotides are TGTGCCAGCAGCTTAAATAGGGGACGGGAAACCTACGAGCAGTACTTC. The full variable domain, its missing parts supplied by reference TRBV7-3 and TRBJ2-7, is GAGVSQTPSNKVTEKGKYVELRCDPISGHTALYWYRQSLGQGPEFLIYFQGTGAADDSGLPNDRFFAVRPEGSVSTLKIQRTERGDSAVYLCASSLNRGRETYEQYFGPGTRLTVT.

The chain links TRBV14 to TRBJ1-6, with D hard to call. The CDR3 is 14 amino acids. Trimming pared 1 base from V and 7 bases from J, leaving 8 bases between. The germline CDR1 and CDR2 sequences are SGHDN and FVKESK. CDR3 region: CASSQGVWNSPLHF. The CDR3 nucleotides read TGTGCCAGCAGCCAAGGTGTCTGGAATTCACCCCTCCACTTT.

This sequence joins TRBV6-6 and TRBJ2-5; 7 bases map to TRBD1. J was trimmed by 1 base and V by 2 bases; bases with no gene match: 4. This CDR3 is 15 amino acids long. Germline V gene sequence: CDR1 MNHNY, CDR2 SVGAGI (reference sequence). The CDR3 is CASSYMTGTQETQYF. CDR3 coding DNA: TGTGCCAGCAGTTACATGACAGGGACCCAAGAGACCCAGTACTTC.

The genes are TRBV11-2 and TRBJ2-7; maybe TRBD2 (5 bases). CDR3 size: 13 residues. Germline assignment: CDR1 SGHAT and CDR2 FQNNGV. V lost 1 base and J 6 bases, leaving 10 bases between the germline ends. The CDR3 is CASSLGSGVEQYF. The DNA of the CDR3 is TGTGCCAGCAGCTTAGGATCCGGGGTCGAGCAGTACTTC.

The gene calls are TRBV28 and TRBJ1-5, with D possibly TRBD1 on 5 matching bases. V was pared by 2 bases and J by 5 bases, with 10 bases between. CDR3 length equals 14 residues. Germline CDR1 and CDR2: MDHEN and SYDVKM. The CDR3 sequence: CASSLEQAYQPQHF. DNA for the CDR3: TGTGCCAGCAGTTTAGAACAGGCATATCAGCCCCAGCATTTT.

V gene TRBV4-1 combines with J gene TRBJ2-2, with D unresolved. CDR1 is MGHRA and CDR2 is YSYEKL in the germline V gene. V lost 6 bases, J lost 4 bases, and 12 bases lay in between. The CDR3 is 14 residues long. The CDR3 spells CASSLRLGTGELFF. CDR3 sequence (DNA): TGCGCCAGCAGTTTGAGGCTTGGCACCGGGGAGCTGTTTTTT.

By sample share, this clone is large (0.1 to 1%). The V call is TRBV14, the J call TRBJ1-1; 7 bases map to TRBD1. V was pared by 3 bases and J by 11 bases, with 3 bases of the junction left unmatched. Germline assignment: CDR1 SGHDN and CDR2 FVKESK. CDR3 length: 11 residues. CDR3 sequence: CASSQSGGAFF. As DNA, the CDR3 is TGTGCCAGCAGCCAGTCAGGGGGGGCTTTCTTT. The full variable domain, rest sourced from reference TRBV14 and TRBJ1-1, is EAGVTQFPSHSVIEKGQTVTLRCDPISGHDNLYWYRRVMGKEIKFLLHFVKESKQDESGMPNNRFLAERTGGTYSTLKVQPAELEDSGVYFCASSQSGGAFFGQGTRLTVV.

Points on this clone: This sample also contains other DNA sequences that code for the same CDR3. The CDR3 nucleotides are TGCAGCGTTGAGTTAGCAGTGACGGGAGAGACCCAGTACTTC. It yields the protein CSVELAVTGETQYF. The chain carries TRBV29-1 and TRBJ2-5; no reliable D call. From germline, CDR1 is SQVTM and CDR2 ANQGSEA. The CDR3 loop spans 14 amino acids. The V end was cut by 3 bases, the J end by 4 bases, with 15 bases between.

The chain recombines TRBV7-8 with TRBJ1-3; D gene uncertain. This CDR3 has 14 residues. Germline CDR1 is SGHVS and CDR2 is FQNEAQ. V was trimmed by 1 base and J by 4 bases, leaving 8 bases between them. The CDR3 spells CASSLEGTGNTIYF. In nucleotides, the CDR3 is TGTGCCAGCAGCTTAGAGGGTACGGGAAACACCATATATTTT.

This clone has only one observation. This sequence joins TRBV18 and TRBJ2-3, with 9 bases that match TRBD1. Germline lookup yields CDR1 KGHSH and CDR2 LQKENI. The ends lost 8 bases at V and 4 bases at J; junction bases unmatched: 10. This CDR3 comprises 15 residues. CDR3 protein: CASGSRDRVADTQYF. Here the CDR3 DNA reads TGTGCCAGCGGATCCCGGGACAGGGTGGCAGATACGCAGTATTTT.

DNA of the CDR3: TGCGCCAGCAGCCAAGAGAATTGGGAAGGAAAACTGTTTTTT. This codes for CASSQENWEGKLFF. V gene TRBV4-3 combines with J gene TRBJ1-4; no clear D. This CDR3 has 14 residues. The V end was cut by 0 bases, the J end by 10 bases, with 12 bases between. CDR1 and CDR2 from the germline V gene are LGHNA and YSLEER.

This clone was detected only a few times. The chain recombines TRBV9 with TRBJ2-7; 9 positions agree with TRBD2. CDR1 is SGDLS and CDR2 is YYNGEE in the germline V gene. This CDR3 spans 14 amino acids. The ends lost 5 bases at V and 5 bases at J; junction bases unmatched: 8. Here the CDR3 DNA reads TGTGCCAGCAGTGGTGGCGGGGGGGCTGACGAGCAGTACTTC. Encoded protein: CASSGGGGADEQYF.